A single TCR beta chain is shown here with its context. Its antigen remains unknown. The data stem from a study of cytomegalovirus exposure and HLA in healthy donors. General study findings and limits: In an earlier analysis, productive rearrangement rates for most beta V segments clustered near 87% or 30%. In a later analysis, V- and J-gene trimming of beta chains associated with a DCLRE1C missense variant, replicated independently.

The PCR made use of 60 Vbeta and 13 Jbeta primers. Using immunoSEQ multiplex PCR, the repertoire was profiled, and TCRdb retains in-frame clones only, with some absent. This sample has about 130,000 clones; around four fifths occur once, and the top ten carry roughly 1.2%. The CDR3 loop spans 14 amino acids. Looked up from germline, CDR1 is GTSNPN and CDR2 is SVGIG (reference sequence). V shed 4 bases and J 4 bases; nucleotides not matched to a gene: 5. Healthy bone marrow donors supplied every sample. This TCR derives from a boy between 10 and 17 years old in good health and CMV-seronegative. Sequences were obtained from PBMCs. This chain links TRBV30 with TRBJ2-1, with 9 nucleotides matching TRBD1. CDR3 nucleotide sequence: TGTGCCTGGATAACAGGGGGCGCTTACAATGAGCAGTTCTTC. Residues: CAWITGGAYNEQFF.